This TCR beta chain comes out of a study of T cells in Graves' hyperthyroidism and ophthalmopathy. Study conclusions and caveats: The majority of expanded thyroid clonotypes above 0.001 also appeared in blood. Patients with ophthalmopathy were separated from those with stable hyperthyroidism by a 13 V-J model.

The CDR3 spans 16 residues. Trimming cost V 9 bases and J 0 bases, with 18 bases left between them. The investigators amplified TCR beta CDR3 regions from RNA transcripts. The TCR CDR3 was amplified in a first-round RT-PCR using the HTBI primer set. In TCRdb, the multiplex PCR reads were re-called with MiXCR into one record per CDR3 protein. Among approximately 520,000 distinct CDR3 sequences listed, around 20% were seen once. This clonotype was recorded at least ten times. Its antigen remains unidentified. The sequence derives from a man aged 18 to 30 with Graves' hyperthyroidism. The rearrangement links TRBV12-3 or TRBV12-4 to TRBJ1-3; perhaps TRBD1 as D (6 bases). Sequenced: blood. Here the CDR3 DNA reads TGTGCCAGTCTTAGGGGACAACCTGTCTCTGGAAACACCATATATTTT. Amino acid sequence: CASLRGQPVSGNTIYF.